The sequence of this T cell receptor (beta chain) was determined in a study of Tregs in tolerant kidney transplant recipients. Some clones are missing from TCRdb's copy, which holds only in-frame ones; the method was immunoSEQ multiplex PCR. The sample has around 32,000 clones, and its top ten clones hold approximately 1.9%. As for this clone: Its antigen is currently unknown. The read comes to an end 3 residues before the CDR3 does, leaving the germline J gene to fill in the end.

The nonmyeloablative bone marrow transplants came from related graft donors, with transient mixed chimerism. Unstimulated Tregs (CD4+CD25+CD127-) and CD4+CD25- non-Tregs were sorted from PBMCs. The CDR3 is 16 amino acids. Trimming pared 5 bases from V and 0 bases from J, leaving 16 bases between. Germline V gene sequence: CDR1 SGHVS, CDR2 FQNEAQ. Overall study results and limits: The small number of patients limits these findings pending further validation. Tregs expanded with activated donor B cells seemed most donor-specific.

This receptor was obtained from a human patient who received a combined kidney and bone marrow transplant. Some of these T cells may belong to the graft donor. V and J are TRBV7-8 and TRBJ2-5, with TRBD2 as a possible D gene (6 bases). The input for sequencing was CD4+ T cells from blood (PBMCs), taken 24 months after the transplant. CDR3 sequence: CASSPYYAGHQETQYF. The sequenced part of the CDR3 DNA is TGTGCCAGCAGCCCCTACTATGCGGGGCACCAAGAGACC. Full variable domain (outside the CDR3, taken from reference TRBV7-8 and TRBJ2-5): GAGVSQSPRYKVAKRGQDVALRCDPISGHVSLFWYQQALGQGPEFLTYFQNEAQLDKSGLPSDRFFAERPEGSVSTLKIQRTQQEDSAVYLCASSPYYAGHQETQYFGPGTRLLVL.